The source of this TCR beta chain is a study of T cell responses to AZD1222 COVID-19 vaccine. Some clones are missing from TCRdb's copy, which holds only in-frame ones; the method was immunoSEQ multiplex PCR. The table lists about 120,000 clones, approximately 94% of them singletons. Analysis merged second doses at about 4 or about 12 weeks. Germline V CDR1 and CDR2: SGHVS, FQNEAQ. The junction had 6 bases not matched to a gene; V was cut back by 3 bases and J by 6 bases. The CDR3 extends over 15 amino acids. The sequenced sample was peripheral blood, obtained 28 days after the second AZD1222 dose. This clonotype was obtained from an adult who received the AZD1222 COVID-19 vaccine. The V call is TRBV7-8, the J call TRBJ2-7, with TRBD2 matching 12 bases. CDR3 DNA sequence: TGTGCCAGCAGCTTGAGACTAGCGGGAGCTCTCGAGCAGTACTTC. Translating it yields CASSLRLAGALEQYF.